This T cell receptor beta chain was retrieved from a study of cytomegalovirus exposure and HLA in healthy donors. The study ran its PCR with 60 Vbeta and 13 Jbeta primers. Generated by immunoSEQ multiplex PCR, the TCRdb table keeps only in-frame clones and is missing some. In all, the sample yields 60,000 to 65,000 clones. Points from the study as a whole: For most TCR beta V segments, an earlier analysis put the productive rate at about 87% or about 30% of the time. There were some public TCRs occurring in many donors, but most TCR sequences were rare. Immune exposure was documented only through CMV serostatus. The authors assumed roughly uniform sequencing depth across donors for presence/absence analyses.

For this clone: Its target is unknown.

The CDR3 is 15 amino acids. Looked up from germline, CDR1 is SEHNR and CDR2 is FQNEAQ (reference sequence). The V gene end was trimmed by 5 bases and the J gene end by 4 bases; junction bases not matched to a gene: 9. The TCR was taken from a young man in good health and CMV-seropositive. The rearrangement links TRBV7-9 to TRBJ2-7, with TRBD1 matching 9 bases. The source material was PBMCs. CDR3 nucleotide sequence: TGTGCCAGCAGCGCAAAGGACAGGGGAAGGTACGAGCAGTACTTC. Amino acids: CASSAKDRGRYEQYF.